This entry is about one T cell receptor (beta chain). Its specificity is unknown. This record comes from a study of cytomegalovirus exposure and HLA in healthy donors. V was cut by 4 bases and J by 4 bases, with 10 bases left in between. CDR3 length: 12 amino acids. Germline V CDR1 and CDR2: SQVTM, ANQGSEA. Broader study findings: In terms of immune exposure information, only CMV serostatus was available. For cytomegalovirus status, the classifier reportedly gave diagnoses with high specificity and sensitivity. Usually a TCR sequence was rare, but some public TCRs were found in many donors.

PCR involved 60 Vbeta and 13 Jbeta primers. TCRdb's table, derived via immunoSEQ multiplex PCR, lists solely in-frame clones and lacks some. Among under 150,000 clones listed, approximately 78% were seen once. The chain employs TRBV29-1 and TRBJ1-1; unclear D gene. The source is a woman aged 40 to 55 in good health and CMV-seropositive. Sequences were obtained from PBMCs. Here the CDR3 reads CSVVVPGTEAFF. The CDR3 coding sequence is TGCAGCGTTGTGGTCCCAGGCACTGAAGCTTTCTTT.